This T cell receptor (beta chain) stems from a study of long-term antiretroviral therapy in people with HIV. HIV-positive participants all received treatment in the United States. The assay used was immunoSEQ (version v3.0), run at survey level. Sequencing was performed with immunoSEQ multiplex PCR; in TCRdb, only in-frame clones are kept and a portion is missing. Among roughly 20,000 clones listed, around four fifths were seen once. This clone was counted between two and nine times. After removal of 1 base from V and 5 bases from J, the junction contained 10 bases not matched to a gene. Germline assignment: CDR1 SNHLY and CDR2 FYNNEI. The CDR3 totals 18 residues.

The sequence was collected from a man younger than 35 with HIV. Sequenced material: unsorted PBMCs, taken approximately 4 years after starting antiretroviral therapy. The V call is TRBV2, the J call TRBJ1-6, with 8 nucleotides matching TRBD1. The CDR3 reads CASSEVTPGGLHNSPLHF. CDR3 DNA: TGTGCCAGCAGTGAAGTAACGCCAGGGGGCTTGCATAATTCACCCCTCCACTTT.